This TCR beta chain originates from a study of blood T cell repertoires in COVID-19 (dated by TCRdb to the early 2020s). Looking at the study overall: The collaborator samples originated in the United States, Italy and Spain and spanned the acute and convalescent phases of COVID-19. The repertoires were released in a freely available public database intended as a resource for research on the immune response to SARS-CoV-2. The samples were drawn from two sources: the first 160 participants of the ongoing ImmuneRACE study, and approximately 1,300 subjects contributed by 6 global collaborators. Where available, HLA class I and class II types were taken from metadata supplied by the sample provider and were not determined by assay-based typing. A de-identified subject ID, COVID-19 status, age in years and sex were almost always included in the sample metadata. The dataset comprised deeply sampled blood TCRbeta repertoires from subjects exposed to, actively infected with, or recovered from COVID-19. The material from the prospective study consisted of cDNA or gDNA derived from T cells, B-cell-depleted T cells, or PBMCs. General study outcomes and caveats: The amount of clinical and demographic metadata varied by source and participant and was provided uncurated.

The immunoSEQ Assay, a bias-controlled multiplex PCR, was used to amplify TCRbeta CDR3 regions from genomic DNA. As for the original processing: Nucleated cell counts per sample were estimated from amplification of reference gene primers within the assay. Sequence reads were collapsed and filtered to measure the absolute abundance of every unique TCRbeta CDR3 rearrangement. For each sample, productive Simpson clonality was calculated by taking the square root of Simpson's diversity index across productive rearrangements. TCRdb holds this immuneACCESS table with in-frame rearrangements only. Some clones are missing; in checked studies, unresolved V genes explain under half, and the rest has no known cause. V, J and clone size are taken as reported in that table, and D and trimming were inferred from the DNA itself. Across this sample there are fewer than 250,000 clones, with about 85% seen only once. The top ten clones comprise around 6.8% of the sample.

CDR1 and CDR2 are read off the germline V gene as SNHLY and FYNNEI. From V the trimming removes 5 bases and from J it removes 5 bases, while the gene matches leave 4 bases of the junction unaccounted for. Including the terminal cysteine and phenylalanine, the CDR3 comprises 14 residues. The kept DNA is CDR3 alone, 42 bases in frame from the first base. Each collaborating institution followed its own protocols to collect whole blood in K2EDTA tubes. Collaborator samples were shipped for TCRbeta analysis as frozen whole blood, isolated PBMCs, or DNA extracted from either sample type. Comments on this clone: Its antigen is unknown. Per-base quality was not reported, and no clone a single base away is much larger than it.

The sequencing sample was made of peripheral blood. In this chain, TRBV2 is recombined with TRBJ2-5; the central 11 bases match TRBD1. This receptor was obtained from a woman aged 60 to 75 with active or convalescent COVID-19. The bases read TGTGCCAGCAGTTCGGACAGGGGGCACGAGACCCAGTACTTC. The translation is CASSSDRGHETQYF.